The 22 T cell receptor beta chains listed next were all sequenced from one sample in a study of regulatory T cells in long-lasting Graves disease. Arm-PCR with iRepertoire HTBI primers amplified the CDR3 regions for these TCR beta libraries. MiXCR, applied by TCRdb to the multiplex PCR reads, yields one record per CDR3 protein. There are 400,000 to 500,000 distinct CDR3 sequences in the sample; about 14% occur only once, and approximately 17% lies in the top ten. Documented time point: newly diagnosed GD, antithyroid drugs for less than 3 months. From RNA extracted from PBMCs, the TCR library was made. The data also belong to a second study, concerning T cells in Graves' hyperthyroidism and ophthalmopathy.

The sequencing here drew on peripheral blood mononuclear cells (PBMCs), taken at new diagnosis, from a patient treated with antithyroid drugs. The receptors come from a woman in her fifties or sixties with Graves disease.

CDR3 region: CASSRISGRSEQFF. CDR3 coding DNA: TGTGCCAGCAGCCGGATTAGCGGGAGGTCTGAGCAGTTCTTC. This sequence joins TRBV11-2 and TRBJ2-1, with 10 bases fitting TRBD2. J lost 9 bases, V lost 5 bases, and 7 bases had no gene match. Germline V CDR1 and CDR2: SGHAT, FQNNGV. There are 14 residues in the CDR3.

This clonotype was found a few times. This rearrangement joins TRBV5-8 to TRBJ2-7, with TRBD2 identical over 8 bases. J gave up 6 bases and V 5 bases, and 7 bases lay outside the gene matches. This CDR3 is 13 amino acids long. CDR1 and CDR2 from the germline V gene are SGHTS and YDEGEE. The CDR3 region is CASRPAGAGEQYF. CDR3 DNA sequence: TGTGCCAGCAGACCAGCGGGAGCGGGCGAGCAGTACTTC.

This clonotype was detected many times. This chain uses TRBV11-2 with TRBJ2-2; D remains unclear. Germline CDR1 reads SGHAT; CDR2 reads FQNNGV. Trimming removed 4 bases from V and 7 bases from J, with 16 bases in between. The CDR3 has 15 residues. The CDR3 bases are TGTGCCAGCAGCTCTACTCGAAGCAAGGGCGGGGAGCTGTTTTTT. Its translation: CASSSTRSKGGELFF.

This clonotype has ten or more counts. The rearrangement uses TRBV19 and TRBJ1-5; D unresolved. CDR3 length: 14 amino acids. Germline CDR1 LNHDA, CDR2 SQIVND (reference sequence). Trimming took 5 bases from V and 7 from J, leaving 15 bases between them. The CDR3 is CASSPTPAGQPQHF. In DNA form, the CDR3 reads TGTGCCAGTAGTCCTACCCCCGCGGGGCAGCCCCAGCATTTT.

This clonotype was picked up many times. The chain recombines TRBV24-1 with TRBJ1-2, with no clear D. V was cut by 7 bases and J by 4 bases, with 9 bases left in between. Per germline, CDR1 KGHDR and CDR2 SFDVKD. There are 12 residues in the CDR3. The CDR3 spells CATRPDFYGYTF. CDR3 DNA sequence: TGTGCCACCAGGCCGGACTTCTATGGCTACACCTTC.

The chain is built from TRBV5-1 and TRBJ2-5; weak D call: TRBD2 (5 bases). This CDR3 contains 13 residues. V lost 5 bases and J lost 5, with 13 bases in between. In germline, CDR1 is SGHRS, CDR2 YFSETQ. The DNA for the CDR3 is TGCGCCAGCAGAGGGCTGACGGGGGAGACCCAGTACTTC. It codes for CASRGLTGETQYF.

As for this clonotype: Being one base from a much bigger clone, this may be a read error. The rearrangement links TRBV2 to TRBJ1-5; D is perhaps TRBD1 or TRBD2 (6 bases each). The better agreement between TRBJ2-3 and the DNA end casts doubt on the J call. This CDR3 has 16 amino acids. The germline CDR1 and CDR2 sequences are SNHLY and FYNNEI. The CDR3 nucleotides read TGTGCCAGCAGTGGCCTTGGGGGGCTTAGCAATCAGCCCCAGTATTTT. This codes for CASSGLGGLSNQPQYF.

This clonotype was observed a few times. The rearrangement links TRBV6-1 to TRBJ2-3; D is tentatively TRBD1 or TRBD2 (5 bases each). The CDR3 runs 15 residues. V lost 6 bases to trimming and J lost 0 bases, with 13 bases between them. Germline values: CDR1 MNHNS, CDR2 SASEGT. The CDR3 nucleotides read TGTGCCAGCAGGGGGGAAGCGGATAGCACAGATACGCAGTATTTT. As protein: CASRGEADSTDTQYF.

Many counts were recorded for this clonotype. The chain couples TRBV18 to TRBJ1-2, with TRBD1 as a possible D gene (6 bases). Germline CDR1 KGHSH, CDR2 LQKENI. V lost 8 bases to trimming and J lost 3 bases, with 16 bases between them. This CDR3 comprises 14 residues. The CDR3 loop is CASSPGRQDYGYTF. The CDR3 DNA reads as TGTGCCAGCAGCCCGGGCCGACAGGACTATGGCTACACCTTC. Together with reference TRBV18 and TRBJ1-2, the CDR3 gives the full variable domain: NAGVMQNPRHLVRRRGQEARLRCSPMKGHSHVYWYRQLPEEGLKFMVYLQKENIIDESGMPKERFSAEFPKEGPSILRIQQVVRGDSAAYFCASSPGRQDYGYTFGSGTRLTVV.

The DNA of the CDR3 is TGTGCCAGCAGTGAATTTTACGGGACTTTCTACGAGCAGTTCTTC. This encodes CASSEFYGTFYEQFF. The V gene is TRBV6-2 or TRBV6-3, the J gene TRBJ2-1; D is possibly TRBD2 (6 bases). This CDR3 contains 15 residues. Trimming left V 5 bases short and J 10 bases short, with 21 bases between. Germline V gene data show CDR1 as MNHEY and CDR2 as SVGEGT.

A word on this clonotype: This may come from a read error, since a much larger clone is one base off. The chain combines TRBV30 with TRBJ2-3; possible D gene TRBD1, 6 bases. V lost 5 bases to trimming and J lost 6 bases, with 24 bases between them. Germline assignment: CDR1 GTSNPN and CDR2 SVGIG (reference sequence). CDR3 size: 16 residues. The CDR3 reads CAWLGAGPTQRDTQYF. The CDR3 DNA reads as TGTGCCTGGTTGGGGGCAGGGCCCACGCAACGGGATACGCAGTATTTT.

This clonotype was counted ten times or more. The J gene is TRBJ2-7, the V gene TRBV11-2; D is ambiguous. Germline CDR1 SGHAT, CDR2 FQNNGV. The CDR3 totals 13 residues. Between the trimmed V and J ends, which lost 1 base and 3 bases, there was a span of 7 bases. Here the CDR3 DNA reads TGTGCCAGCAGCTTAGGCATGGTCTACGAGCAGTACTTC. Protein product: CASSLGMVYEQYF.

The sample holds a few counts of this clonotype. The chain employs TRBV30 and TRBJ1-6, with no clear D. This CDR3 is built from 13 residues. Trimming stripped 7 bases from V and 5 bases from J, with 12 bases between. In germline, CDR1 is GTSNPN, CDR2 SVGIG (reference sequence). The CDR3 DNA is TGTGCCTTCAAGCTAATCGATAATTCACCCCTCCACTTT. It codes for CAFKLIDNSPLHF.

This clonotype was recorded a few times. V is TRBV7-9 and J is TRBJ1-6; tentative D call: TRBD1 (6 bases). CDR1 and CDR2 from the germline V gene are SEHNR and FQNEAQ (reference sequence). CDR3 length: 15 amino acids. V was cut by 1 base and J by 6 bases, with 10 bases left in between. In DNA, the CDR3 is TGTGCCAGCAGCTTAGATGGACAGCCTAATTCACCCCTCCACTTT. It yields the protein CASSLDGQPNSPLHF.

The table lists this clonotype with many counts. The V gene is TRBV7-8, the J gene TRBJ2-7; weak D call: TRBD1 (5 bases). Germline values: CDR1 SGHVS, CDR2 FQNEAQ. The ends were cut back, 1 base at V and 6 bases at J, with 10 bases in the middle. CDR3 length equals 13 residues. CDR3 sequence: CASSLGTGREQYF. Written as DNA, the CDR3 is TGTGCCAGCAGCTTAGGCACAGGACGCGAGCAGTACTTC.

This clonotype was recorded many times. The genes are TRBV5-1 and TRBJ2-1; 12 bases are shared with TRBD2. The CDR3 has 15 amino acids. V lost 4 bases, J lost 4 bases, and 3 bases stayed unmatched. Germline CDR1 SGHRS, CDR2 YFSETQ. The chain's CDR3 is CASSLAGGVYNEQFF. The CDR3 nucleotides are TGCGCCAGCAGCCTAGCGGGAGGGGTTTACAATGAGCAGTTCTTC.

Many counts were recorded for this clonotype. This sequence joins TRBV7-9 and TRBJ2-3, with 8 bases fitting TRBD2. The V gene end was trimmed by 3 bases and the J gene end by 0 bases; junction bases not matched to a gene: 2. The CDR3 sequence is 15 residues long. CDR1 and CDR2 from the germline V gene are SEHNR and FQNEAQ (reference sequence). The CDR3 DNA reads TGTGCCAGCAGCTTTAGCGGGACTAGCACAGATACGCAGTATTTT. Protein product: CASSFSGTSTDTQYF.

The chain has TRBV5-5 and TRBJ1-4; D is possibly TRBD1 (6 bases). Trimming shortened V by 3 bases and J by 7 bases, and 13 bases separated the two germline ends. Germline values: CDR1 SGHKS, CDR2 YYEKEE (reference sequence). The CDR3 loop spans 14 amino acids. The CDR3 sequence is CASSSAGATEKLFF. The CDR3 nucleotides are TGTGCCAGCAGCTCGGCAGGGGCGACTGAAAAACTGTTTTTT.

In its sample, this clonotype was seen many times. The V and J genes are TRBV7-3 and TRBJ2-7; D ambiguous. The V end lost 2 bases, the J end lost 2 bases, and 10 bases lay between the germline ends. The CDR3 has 14 amino acids. CDR1 SGHTA and CDR2 FQGTGA come from the germline V gene. The CDR3 DNA reads TGTGCCAGCAGCTTAGATTCAGGCCCCTACGAGCAGTACTTC. This sequence encodes CASSLDSGPYEQYF.

This clonotype was counted many times. The genes are TRBV29-1 and TRBJ2-3; D is possibly TRBD2 (6 bases). V was clipped by 7 bases and J by 1 base, with 15 bases between them. Germline V gene lookup returns CDR1 SQVTM and CDR2 ANQGSEA. This CDR3 has 14 residues. The CDR3 DNA sequence: TGCAGCGGCGCCTCTAGCGAAGGCACAGATACGCAGTATTTT. Translated, it gives CSGASSEGTDTQYF.

The genes are TRBV29-1 and TRBJ2-1; 11 positions agree with TRBD2. The CDR3 extends over 14 amino acids. Germline V gene data show CDR1 as SQVTM and CDR2 as ANQGSEA. V gave up 5 bases and J gave up 9 bases; unmatched junction bases: 9. The CDR3: CSVSGLAGDAEQFF. CDR3 DNA: TGCAGCGTTTCAGGACTAGCGGGTGACGCTGAGCAGTTCTTC.

With regard to this clonotype: A much larger clone differs from this one at a single base, so this may be a read error. The missing conserved phenylalanine or tryptophan at the end of this CDR3 makes a read error likely. The CDR3 loop reads CAWSPDSMNTEAFL. As DNA, the CDR3 is TGTGCCTGGAGTCCGGACAGCATGAACACTGAAGCTTTCCTT. The chain carries TRBV30 and TRBJ1-1; a possible D gene is TRBD1 (6 bases). This CDR3 comprises 14 residues. Trimming pared 2 bases from V and 0 bases from J, leaving 10 bases between. Germline V gene lookup returns CDR1 GTSNPN and CDR2 SVGIG (reference sequence).